The source of this TCR beta chain is a study of cytomegalovirus exposure and HLA in healthy donors. CDR3 length equals 18 residues. J gave up 6 bases and V 6 bases, and 10 bases lay outside the gene matches. CDR1 LGHNA and CDR2 YSLEER come from the germline V gene. For this clone: Its antigen is not identified.

Use of 60 Vbeta and 13 Jbeta primers characterized the PCR. Produced via immunoSEQ multiplex PCR; TCRdb's table is partial and in-frame only. The table lists 80,000 or so clones, 72% of them singletons. Study observations and caveats: Reports described diagnosis of cytomegalovirus status by the classifier as highly specific and sensitive. With further analysis later on, most CMV-associated TCR beta chains appeared HLA-restricted.

The TCR originated in a woman aged 40 to 50 in good health and CMV-seropositive. What was sequenced was PBMCs. This chain uses TRBV4-3 with TRBJ2-2, with 16 positions matching TRBD2. The CDR3 DNA is TGCGCCAGCAGTCCCACCGGGACTAGCGGGGGGGTGGCCGGGGAGCTGTTTTTT. Its protein product is CASSPTGTSGGVAGELFF.